A single sample gave rise to the 29 T cell receptor beta chains below, sequenced in a study of blood T cell repertoires in COVID-19. Some clones are missing from TCRdb's copy, which holds only in-frame ones; the method was immunoSEQ multiplex PCR. The table shows about 190,000 clones, with roughly 80% occurring only once. Material for sequencing was peripheral blood. Receptor source: a woman between 55 and 75 years old with COVID-19, enrolled during active disease.

J is TRBJ1-5 and V is TRBV5-8; 8 bases fit TRBD1. The V and J ends lost 3 bases and 1 base, in that order; junction bases with no gene match: 3. The CDR3 covers 15 residues. The germline CDR1 and CDR2 sequences are SGHTS and YDEGEE. The DNA for the CDR3 is TGTGCCAGCAGCTCAGGGGGCATGAGCAATCAGCCCCAGCATTTT. Encoded protein: CASSSGGMSNQPQHF.

V usage is TRBV9 and J usage is TRBJ2-6; perhaps TRBD2 as D (6 bases). The CDR3 consists of 18 residues. V was trimmed by 1 base and J by 0 bases, leaving 14 bases between them. Germline CDR1 and CDR2: SGDLS and YYNGEE. CDR3 DNA sequence: TGTGCCAGCAGCGTACCTAGCGCCCTGCTCTCTGGGGCCAACGTCCTGACTTTC. It specifies CASSVPSALLSGANVLTF.

For the CDR3, the DNA is TGCGCCAGCGGCGGGGTTACTGGGGCCAACGTCCTGACTTTC. The encoded protein is CASGGVTGANVLTF. The chain combines TRBV5-1 with TRBJ2-6; tentative D call: TRBD2 (6 bases). The CDR3 loop spans 14 amino acids. CDR1 SGHRS and CDR2 YFSETQ come from the germline V gene. Trimming took off 7 bases at V and 2 bases at J, with 10 bases between the two ends.

Of note for this clone: Relative to the germline gene, one junction end is altered; a read error may explain this. V usage is TRBV7-7 and J usage is TRBJ2-7; TRBD2 aligns across 8 bases. The V gene's germline CDR1 is SSHAT and CDR2 FNYEAQ (reference sequence). CDR3 size: 13 residues. The CDR3 spells CASSRGGSYEQYF. The CDR3, as DNA: TGTGCTAGCAGCCGGGGGGGTTCCTACGAGCAGTACTTC.

The chain couples TRBV6-2 or TRBV6-3 to TRBJ1-2; D uncertain. Trimming shortened V by 6 bases and J by 6 bases, and 17 bases separated the two germline ends. The CDR3 has 14 residues. Germline V gives CDR1 MNHEY, CDR2 SVGEGT. The CDR3 DNA follows: TGTGCCAGCAGCCCCTCTAGAATGAGTCATGGCTACACCTTC. It encodes CASSPSRMSHGYTF.

CDR3 residues: CASSLEARSAFF. The CDR3 nucleotides are TGTGCCAGCAGCTTAGAAGCTCGGTCCGCTTTCTTT. The chain joins TRBV11-2 to TRBJ1-1; D is undetermined. CDR1 is SGHAT and CDR2 is FQNNGV in the germline V gene. The CDR3 extends over 12 amino acids. Trimming took off 0 bases at V and 11 bases at J, with 10 bases between the two ends.

As concerns this clone: Other nucleotide sequences from this sample produce the same CDR3. This chain links TRBV18 with TRBJ2-7; TRBD2 is a possible D gene (7 bases). The CDR3 length is 12 residues. Germline CDR1 and CDR2: KGHSH and LQKENI. Trimming took 3 bases from V and 5 from J, leaving 8 bases between them. The CDR3 loop reads CASSPGGHEQYF. CDR3 sequence (DNA): TGTGCCAGCTCACCCGGGGGGCACGAGCAGTACTTC.

This chain joins TRBV6-5 and TRBJ1-5, with D hard to call. The CDR3 sequence is 15 residues long. Trimming took 8 bases from V and 6 from J, leaving 20 bases between them. Germline V gene data show CDR1 as MNHEY and CDR2 as SVGAGI. The CDR3 DNA reads as TGTGCCAGCTTAGATCATGGTGTGGCTAGTCAGCCCCAGCATTTT. The encoded protein is CASLDHGVASQPQHF.

This clone was found many times. The chain uses TRBV5-1 and TRBJ2-6; 7 bases align to TRBD1. Germline V gives CDR1 SGHRS, CDR2 YFSETQ. V dropped 0 bases and J dropped 0; count of bases not matched to a gene: 6. This CDR3 spans 18 amino acids. The CDR3 here is CASSLAGQVSSGANVLTF. The CDR3 region has the DNA TGCGCCAGCAGCTTGGCTGGACAGGTCAGCTCTGGGGCCAACGTCCTGACTTTC.

The chain couples TRBV12-5 to TRBJ2-1; 7 positions match TRBD1. The CDR3 spans 15 residues. CDR1 and CDR2 from the germline V gene are LGHNT and FRNRAP. Losses at the gene ends were 5 bases for V and 1 base for J; bases not matched to a gene: 5. Here the CDR3 reads CASGRGQGSYNEQFF. CDR3 coding DNA: TGTGCTAGTGGTAGGGGGCAGGGGTCCTACAATGAGCAGTTCTTC.

This clone was seen more than once but under ten times. The chain has TRBV18 and TRBJ2-3, with D perhaps matching TRBD1 (5 bases). The CDR3 extends over 17 amino acids. Trimming removed 2 bases at V and 0 bases at J, with 15 bases between. CDR1 is KGHSH, CDR2 LQKENI, per germline. The CDR3 reads CASSPIPQGLSTDTQYF. CDR3 bases: TGTGCCAGCTCACCAATTCCGCAGGGTCTAAGCACAGATACGCAGTATTTT. Drawing the rest from reference TRBV18 and TRBJ2-3, the complete variable domain is NAGVMQNPRHLVRRRGQEARLRCSPMKGHSHVYWYRQLPEEGLKFMVYLQKENIIDESGMPKERFSAEFPKEGPSILRIQQVVRGDSAAYFCASSPIPQGLSTDTQYFGPGTRLTVL.

J is TRBJ2-7 and V is TRBV29-1, with TRBD1 matching over 7 bases. Germline CDR1 and CDR2: SQVTM and ANQGSEA. V lost 0 bases to trimming and J lost 0 bases; unmatched junction nucleotides: 8. The CDR3 loop spans 16 amino acids. The CDR3 spells CSVEDLGPGGSYEQYF. The DNA for the CDR3 is TGCAGCGTTGAAGATCTGGGGCCAGGGGGCTCCTACGAGCAGTACTTC.

V and J are TRBV5-1 and TRBJ2-1; TRBD2 aligns across 16 bases. The CDR3 has 16 amino acids. V lost 4 bases to trimming and J lost 9 bases; unmatched junction nucleotides: 7. Germline CDR1 is SGHRS and CDR2 is YFSETQ. CDR3 sequence: CASSIGTSGRVGEQFF. The CDR3, as DNA: TGCGCCAGCAGCATAGGGACTAGCGGGAGGGTGGGTGAGCAGTTCTTC.

On this clone: This sample also contains other DNA sequences that code for the same CDR3. The chain recombines TRBV9 with TRBJ1-2; D perhaps matches TRBD1 (5 bases). This CDR3 spans 14 amino acids. Looked up from germline, CDR1 is SGDLS and CDR2 is YYNGEE. V was shortened by 4 bases and J by 3 bases, with 13 bases between the two germline ends. This CDR3 reads CASSPRGEDYGYTF. As DNA, the CDR3 is TGTGCCAGCAGCCCCCGGGGGGAAGACTATGGCTACACCTTC.

The CDR3 spells CASSQESGLGYTF. The CDR3 DNA follows: TGTGCCAGCAGCCAAGAAAGTGGGCTTGGCTACACCTTC. The V and J genes are TRBV3-1 (or the pseudogene TRBV3-2) and TRBJ1-2, with no clear D. V was trimmed by 0 bases and J by 7 bases, leaving 9 bases between them. This CDR3 region has 13 residues. Per germline, CDR1 LGHDT and CDR2 YNNKEL (reference sequence).

The genes are TRBV25-1 and TRBJ2-7, with TRBD2 as a possible D gene (6 bases). V lost 2 bases and J lost 4, with 12 bases in between. This CDR3 contains 14 residues. Germline CDR1 is MGHDK and CDR2 is SYGVNS. The CDR3 loop is CASSELATPYEQYF. CDR3 in DNA: TGTGCCAGCAGTGAACTAGCGACCCCATACGAGCAGTACTTC.

This rearrangement joins TRBV27 to TRBJ1-2; 10 bases agree with TRBD1. CDR3 length: 15 residues. V lost 3 bases and J lost 7; bases outside the gene matches: 8. Germline values: CDR1 MNHEY, CDR2 SMNVEV (reference sequence). The CDR3 sequence is CASSFRDRGSAGYTF. Here the CDR3 DNA reads TGTGCCAGCAGTTTCCGGGACAGGGGTTCTGCTGGCTACACCTTC.

This sequence joins TRBV7-9 and TRBJ1-1, with D tentatively TRBD1 (6 bases). The length of the CDR3 is 14 residues. Deletions cut 5 bases from V and 2 bases from J, with 12 bases between. CDR1 is SEHNR and CDR2 is FQNEAQ in the germline V gene (reference sequence). CDR3: CASSARQVNTEAFF. CDR3 sequence (DNA): TGTGCCAGCAGCGCAAGACAGGTTAACACTGAAGCTTTCTTT.

The V call is TRBV11-2, the J call TRBJ1-1; D not certain. Trimming took off 5 bases at V and 4 bases at J, with 11 bases between the two ends. Per the germline V gene, CDR1 is SGHAT and CDR2 is FQNNGV. This CDR3 is built from 13 residues. The CDR3 sequence: CASSPSAVTEAFF. Written as DNA, the CDR3 is TGTGCCAGCAGCCCCTCCGCGGTCACTGAAGCTTTCTTT.

The chain carries TRBV14 and TRBJ2-1; 7 nucleotides agree with TRBD1. CDR1 is SGHDN and CDR2 is FVKESK in the germline V gene. CDR3 length: 16 amino acids. J was trimmed by 8 bases and V by 2 bases; bases with no gene match: 12. CDR3 DNA: TGTGCCAGCAGCCAAAATACAGGGGTGAGAGTCCATGAGCAGTTCTTC. It is translated as CASSQNTGVRVHEQFF.

CDR3 nucleotide sequence: TGCGCCAGCAGTGACCGCGCTGTGCGGGGGGGTGTCACCGGGGAGCTGTTTTTT. It is translated as CASSDRAVRGGVTGELFF. The genes are TRBV10-1 and TRBJ2-2, with TRBD2 matching 9 bases. The CDR3 loop spans 18 amino acids. V shed 3 bases, J shed 4 bases, and the junction held 12 bases outside the gene matches. Per the germline V gene, CDR1 is WNHNN and CDR2 is SYGVQD (reference sequence).

The J gene is TRBJ1-2, the V gene TRBV4-3; TRBD1 agrees at 7 bases. Germline loops: CDR1 LGHNA, CDR2 YSLEER. With V trimmed by 0 bases and J by 6 bases, 4 bases remained unmatched. The CDR3 contains 14 residues. In DNA form, the CDR3 reads TGCGCCAGCAGCCAAGATCCAGGGGGGAATGGCTACACCTTC. It encodes CASSQDPGGNGYTF.

The chain is built from TRBV19 and TRBJ2-3; weak D call: TRBD1 (5 bases). Trimming pared 7 bases from V and 2 bases from J, leaving 16 bases between. The CDR3 loop spans 15 amino acids. Germline-derived CDR1 and CDR2 are LNHDA and SQIVND (reference sequence). The CDR3 here is CASKDTVKPTDTQYF. CDR3 in DNA: TGTGCCAGTAAGGACACTGTGAAGCCCACAGATACGCAGTATTTT.

The gene calls are TRBV3-1 (or the pseudogene TRBV3-2) and TRBJ1-2; 9 nucleotides agree with TRBD1. The CDR3 extends over 14 amino acids. The J segment lost 7 bases and the V segment lost 4 bases, leaving 7 bases of the junction unmatched. CDR1 is LGHDT, CDR2 YNNKEL, per germline (reference sequence). CDR3 loop: CASSPRDRDGGYTF. CDR3 sequence (DNA): TGTGCCAGCAGCCCAAGGGACAGGGACGGTGGCTACACCTTC.

The sample holds one count of this clone. The rearrangement uses TRBV18 and TRBJ1-1; D remains unclear. Germline values: CDR1 KGHSH, CDR2 LQKENI. V lost 1 base and J 1 base, leaving 10 bases between the germline ends. The length of the CDR3 is 15 residues. This CDR3 is CASSPLVIPNTEAFF. CDR3 nucleotides: TGTGCCAGCTCACCACTAGTCATCCCGAACACTGAAGCTTTCTTT.

The chain carries TRBV28 and TRBJ1-6, with D tentatively TRBD1 (5 bases). Germline V gene sequence: CDR1 MDHEN, CDR2 SYDVKM. Trimming pared 5 bases from V and 0 bases from J, leaving 8 bases between. This CDR3 region has 15 residues. The CDR3 DNA reads TGTGCCAGCAGTACAGGCAGCTCCTATAATTCACCCCTCCACTTT. Translating gives CASSTGSSYNSPLHF.

The J gene is TRBJ2-1, the V gene TRBV27; D call uncertain. The CDR3 covers 16 residues. Trimming pared 2 bases from V and 0 bases from J, leaving 11 bases between. Germline V gene lookup returns CDR1 MNHEY and CDR2 SMNVEV (reference sequence). Here the CDR3 reads CASSLDVRSSYNEQFF. CDR3 nucleotides: TGTGCCAGCAGTTTAGACGTGAGGAGCTCCTACAATGAGCAGTTCTTC.

This clone came up a few times. The V gene is TRBV19, the J gene TRBJ1-3; 8 bases agree with TRBD1. V lost 5 bases, J lost 4 bases, and 7 bases stayed unmatched. The CDR3 runs to 15 residues. Germline CDR1 and CDR2: LNHDA and SQIVND (reference sequence). The CDR3 nucleotides are TGTGCCAGTAGTGGATACAGGGGGGCCGGAAACACCATATATTTT. Translated: CASSGYRGAGNTIYF. The full variable domain, its missing parts supplied by reference TRBV19 and TRBJ1-3, is DGGITQSPKYLFRKEGQNVTLSCEQNLNHDAMYWYRQDPGQGLRLIYYSQIVNDFQKGDIAEGYSVSREKKESFPLTVTSAQKNPTAFYLCASSGYRGAGNTIYFGEGSWLTVV.

The chain couples TRBV4-1 to TRBJ1-2, with TRBD1 matching 8 bases. V lost 4 bases to trimming and J lost 6 bases; unmatched junction nucleotides: 13. CDR3 size: 16 residues. From germline, CDR1 is MGHRA and CDR2 YSYEKL. CDR3: CASSLPDGQGFNGYTF. The CDR3 coding sequence is TGCGCCAGCAGCCTCCCCGATGGACAGGGTTTTAATGGCTACACCTTC.